Presented here are 16 T cell receptor beta chains from one specimen sequenced in a study of T-cell memory formation after mild COVID-19. Each CDR3 protein gets one entry after TCRdb re-called the 5' RACE reads with MiXCR. Of more than 75,000 distinct CDR3 sequences in the sample, roughly 14% are singletons; the top ten hold 30% to 35%. Sequenced input: PBMCs or a T cell subset sorted from them (not recorded which). These receptor sequences come from an adult woman who had mild COVID-19 (a few samples of this study predate the infection). Cell type and time point are not known.

This clonotype occurred a few times. The CDR3, as DNA: TGTGCCAGCATGGAGCAACTAGCGGGAGAGACCCAGTACTTC. Translating gives CASMEQLAGETQYF. The chain joins TRBV6-5 to TRBJ2-5; TRBD2 matches at 9 bases. The J segment lost 4 bases and the V segment lost 7 bases, leaving 7 bases of the junction unmatched. The CDR3 has 14 residues. Germline V gives CDR1 MNHEY, CDR2 SVGAGI.

V usage is TRBV28 and J usage is TRBJ1-1, with D possibly being TRBD1 (6 bases). V was clipped by 3 bases and J by 6 bases, with 20 bases between them. This CDR3 contains 16 residues. From germline, CDR1 is MDHEN and CDR2 SYDVKM. The CDR3 coding sequence is TGTGCCAGCAGTTTTTCCCTTTATAGGGGGGACCCTGAAGCTTTCTTT. Translated: CASSFSLYRGDPEAFF.

The chain links TRBV7-2 to TRBJ2-1; 7 nucleotides agree with TRBD2. This CDR3 has 14 residues. The germline CDR1 and CDR2 sequences are SGHTA and FQGNSA. J lost 7 bases, V lost 1 base, and 4 bases had no gene match. The CDR3 is CASSLGLAPNEQFF. The CDR3 bases are TGTGCCAGCAGCTTAGGACTAGCCCCGAATGAGCAGTTCTTC.

This clonotype has a handful of counts. CDR3 amino acids: CSVPLGTQYF. DNA of the CDR3: TGCAGCGTTCCCCTTGGGACCCAGTACTTC. The rearrangement links TRBV29-1 to TRBJ2-5; D not certain. Trimming shortened V by 5 bases and J by 7 bases, and 8 bases separated the two germline ends. Germline loops: CDR1 SQVTM, CDR2 ANQGSEA. The CDR3 sequence is 10 residues long.

This clonotype has just a few counts. CDR3 amino acids: CASSPPIRDTFWRQFF. CDR3 nucleotide sequence: TGTGCCAGCAGTCCCCCCATCCGGGACACCTTTTGGCGGCAGTTCTTC. The rearrangement joins TRBV2 to TRBJ2-1; D is perhaps TRBD1 (6 bases). Germline V gives CDR1 SNHLY, CDR2 FYNNEI. With 5 bases removed from V and 12 bases from J, the gap between germline ends came to 26 bases. CDR3 length: 16 residues.

This clonotype was recorded a few times. The rearrangement joins TRBV11-2 to TRBJ1-4, with D unresolved. V was clipped by 4 bases and J by 7 bases, with 13 bases between them. Germline CDR1 is SGHAT and CDR2 is FQNNGV. The CDR3 spans 14 residues. The CDR3, as DNA: TGTGCCAGCAGCTCATCGATCCGGGGTGAAAAACTGTTTTTT. It codes for CASSSSIRGEKLFF.

This clonotype occurred a few times. This sequence joins TRBV21-1 and TRBJ1-2; TRBD1, the table's D call, was not compared with the DNA. TRBV21-1 is a pseudogene segment. CDR3 size: 15 residues. This chain's CDR3 is CASSGRDRECGGYTF. The CDR3 DNA is TGTGCCAGCAGCGGCCGGGACAGGGAATGTGGTGGCTACACCTTC.

The chain recombines TRBV15 with TRBJ1-6; D is ambiguous. This CDR3 comprises 17 residues. V lost 0 bases and J lost 5, with 14 bases in between. Germline V gene lookup returns CDR1 LNHNV and CDR2 YYDKDF (reference sequence). The CDR3 nucleotides read TGTGCCACCAGCAGAGATCGAGGCGGCGGACATAATTCACCCCTCCACTTT. Translation gives CATSRDRGGGHNSPLHF.

This clonotype was counted between two and nine times. The chain uses TRBV4-1 and TRBJ2-1; D could derive from TRBD1 or TRBD2 (6 bases each). V was clipped by 1 base and J by 1 base, with 11 bases between them. There are 16 residues in the CDR3. The germline gives CDR1 MGHRA, CDR2 YSYEKL. Here the CDR3 reads CASSQVGGLSYNEQFF. The CDR3, as DNA: TGCGCCAGCAGCCAAGTTGGGGGGCTTTCCTACAATGAGCAGTTCTTC.

The rearrangement links TRBV10-1 to TRBJ2-5; D possibly corresponds to TRBD1 (6 bases). V was shortened by 6 bases and J by 2 bases, with 10 bases between the two germline ends. CDR3 length: 13 amino acids. Germline V CDR1 and CDR2: WNHNN, SYGVQD (reference sequence). The CDR3 sequence is CASRQTGQETQYF. In DNA form, the CDR3 reads TGCGCCAGCAGACAGACAGGTCAAGAGACCCAGTACTTC.

The V gene is TRBV4-3, the J gene TRBJ2-2; maybe TRBD1 (6 bases). Trimming pared 4 bases from V and 4 bases from J, leaving 19 bases between. Per the germline V gene, CDR1 is LGHNA and CDR2 is YSLEER. The CDR3 spans 17 residues. The CDR3: CASSPGDRGSGTGELFF. CDR3 nucleotides: TGCGCCAGCAGCCCAGGGGACCGCGGGTCGGGCACCGGGGAGCTGTTTTTT.

The rearrangement uses TRBV12-3 or TRBV12-4 and TRBJ2-7; maybe TRBD2 (5 bases). The CDR3 is made up of 13 amino acids. Trimming left V 3 bases short and J 2 bases short, with 8 bases between. The CDR3 region is CASSFSGPYEQYF. CDR3 DNA: TGTGCCAGCAGTTTCAGCGGTCCCTACGAGCAGTACTTC.

This clonotype turned up a few times. V is TRBV7-9 and J is TRBJ1-2; D may be TRBD1 (5 bases). The CDR3 has 15 amino acids. The V end lost 1 base, the J end lost 8 bases, and 17 bases lay between the germline ends. Per the germline V gene, CDR1 is SEHNR and CDR2 is FQNEAQ (reference sequence). Here the CDR3 reads CASSLEQVAGRGYTF. The DNA for the CDR3 is TGTGCCAGCAGCTTAGAACAGGTTGCCGGGAGGGGCTACACCTTC.

This clonotype occurred many times. The chain links TRBV5-1 to TRBJ2-7; D could derive from TRBD1 or TRBD2 (5 bases each). Germline lookup yields CDR1 SGHRS and CDR2 YFSETQ. V dropped 0 bases and J dropped 1 base, with 11 bases sitting between them. CDR3 length: 15 amino acids. The CDR3 is CASSLEGTESYEQYF. CDR3 DNA: TGCGCCAGCAGCTTGGAGGGGACGGAGTCCTACGAGCAGTACTTC. Full variable domain (remainder filled in from reference TRBV5-1 and TRBJ2-7): KAGVTQTPRYLIKTRGQQVTLSCSPISGHRSVSWYQQTPGQGLQFLFEYFSETQRNKGNFPGRFSGRQFSNSRSEMNVSTLELGDSALYLCASSLEGTESYEQYFGPGTRLTVT.

This clonotype was detected ten times or more. V and J are TRBV29-1 and TRBJ2-7, with TRBD1 matching 8 bases. Germline values: CDR1 SQVTM, CDR2 ANQGSEA. Trimming removed 0 bases from V and 0 bases from J; junction bases left unmatched: 7. The CDR3 is 16 residues long. The CDR3, as DNA: TGCAGCGTTGAAGATCAGGCACAGGGGGACTCCTACGAGCAGTACTTC. Translated, it gives CSVEDQAQGDSYEQYF.

At least ten counts were recorded for this clonotype. The rearrangement links TRBV5-1 to TRBJ2-7, with D perhaps matching TRBD1 (6 bases). V was clipped by 3 bases and J by 6 bases, with 22 bases between them. CDR1 and CDR2 (germline): SGHRS, YFSETQ. The CDR3 has 16 amino acids. This CDR3 reads CASSYRQDPKSSEQYF. CDR3 nucleotide sequence: TGCGCCAGCAGCTACAGACAGGACCCCAAATCCAGCGAGCAGTACTTC.